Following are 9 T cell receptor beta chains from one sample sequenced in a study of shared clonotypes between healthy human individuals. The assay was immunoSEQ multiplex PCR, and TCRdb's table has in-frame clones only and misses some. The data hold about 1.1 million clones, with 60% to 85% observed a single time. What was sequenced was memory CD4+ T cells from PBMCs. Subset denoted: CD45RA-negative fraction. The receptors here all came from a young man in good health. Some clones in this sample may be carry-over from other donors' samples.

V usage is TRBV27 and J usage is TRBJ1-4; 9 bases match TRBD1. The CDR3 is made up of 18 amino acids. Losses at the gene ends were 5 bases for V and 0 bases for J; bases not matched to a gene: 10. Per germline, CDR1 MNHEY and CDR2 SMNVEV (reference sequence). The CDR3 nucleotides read TGTGCCAGCAGTAAGTCCGGGACAGGGCTTGCAACTAATGAAAAACTGTTTTTT. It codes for CASSKSGTGLATNEKLFF.

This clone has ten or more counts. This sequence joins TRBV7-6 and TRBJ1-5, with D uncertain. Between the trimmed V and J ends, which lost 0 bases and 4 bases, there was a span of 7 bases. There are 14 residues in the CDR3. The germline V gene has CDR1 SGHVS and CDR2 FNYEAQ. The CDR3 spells CASSLAVGNQPQHF. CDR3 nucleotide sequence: TGTGCCAGCAGCTTAGCAGTAGGAAATCAGCCCCAGCATTTT.

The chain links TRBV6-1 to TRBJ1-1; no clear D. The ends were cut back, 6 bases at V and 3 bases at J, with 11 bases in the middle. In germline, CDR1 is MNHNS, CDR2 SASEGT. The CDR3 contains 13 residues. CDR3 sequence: CASRTSTYTEAFF. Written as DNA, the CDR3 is TGTGCCAGCAGGACAAGTACCTACACTGAAGCTTTCTTT.

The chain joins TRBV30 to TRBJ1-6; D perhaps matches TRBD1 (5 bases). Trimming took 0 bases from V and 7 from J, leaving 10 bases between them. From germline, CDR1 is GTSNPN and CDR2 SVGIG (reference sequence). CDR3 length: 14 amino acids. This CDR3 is CAWSVGRGNSPLHF. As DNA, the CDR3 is TGTGCCTGGAGTGTCGGTAGGGGAAATTCACCCCTCCACTTT. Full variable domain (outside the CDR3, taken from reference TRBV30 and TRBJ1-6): SQTIHQWPATLVQPVGSPLSLECTVEGTSNPNLYWYRQAAGRGLQLLFYSVGIGQISSEVPQNLSASRPQDRQFILSSKKLLLSDSGFYLCAWSVGRGNSPLHFGNGTRLTVT.

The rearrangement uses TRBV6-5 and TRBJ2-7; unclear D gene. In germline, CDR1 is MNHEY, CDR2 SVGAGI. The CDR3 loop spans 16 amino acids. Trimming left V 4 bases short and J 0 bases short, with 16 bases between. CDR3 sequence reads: CASSCPLDTASYEQYF. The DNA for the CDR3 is TGTGCCAGCAGTTGCCCCTTAGACACCGCCTCCTACGAGCAGTACTTC.

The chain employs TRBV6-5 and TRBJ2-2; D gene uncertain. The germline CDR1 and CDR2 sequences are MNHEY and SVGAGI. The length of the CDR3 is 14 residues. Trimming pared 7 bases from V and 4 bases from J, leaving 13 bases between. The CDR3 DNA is TGTGCCAGCACCTCGTCGGGCCCCACCGGGGAGCTGTTTTTT. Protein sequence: CASTSSGPTGELFF.

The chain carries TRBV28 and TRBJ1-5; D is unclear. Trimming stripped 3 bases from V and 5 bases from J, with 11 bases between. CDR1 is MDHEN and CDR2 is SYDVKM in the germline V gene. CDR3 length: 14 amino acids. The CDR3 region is CASSFRVRYQPQHF. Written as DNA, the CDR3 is TGTGCCAGCAGTTTCCGGGTCCGATATCAGCCCCAGCATTTT.

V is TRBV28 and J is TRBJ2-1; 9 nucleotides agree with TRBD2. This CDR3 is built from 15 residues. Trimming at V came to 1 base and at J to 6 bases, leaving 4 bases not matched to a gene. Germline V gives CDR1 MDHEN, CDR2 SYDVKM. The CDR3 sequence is CASSLSREGRNEQFF. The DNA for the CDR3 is TGTGCCAGCAGTTTATCGCGGGAGGGCCGCAATGAGCAGTTCTTC.

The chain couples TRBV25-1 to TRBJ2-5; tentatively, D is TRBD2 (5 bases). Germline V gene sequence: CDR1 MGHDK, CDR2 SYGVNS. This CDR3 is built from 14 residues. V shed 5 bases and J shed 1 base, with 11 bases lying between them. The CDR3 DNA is TGTGCCAGCAGTACCCCCGGGGTCCAAGAGACCCAGTACTTC. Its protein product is CASSTPGVQETQYF.